This TCR beta chain was retrieved from a study of shared clonotypes between healthy human individuals. Overall study findings and caveats: Naive subsets, compared against memory subsets, generally had larger estimated richness values.

V was shortened by 2 bases and J by 7 bases, with 17 bases between the two germline ends. Per the germline V gene, CDR1 is MGHDK and CDR2 is SYGVNS. This CDR3 is 15 amino acids long. Division of CD4+ cells produced a CD45RA+ naive subset and a CD45RA-negative memory subset. Notes on this clone: Its antigen is unidentified.

Assay used: immunoSEQ multiplex PCR; TCRdb lists only in-frame clones, some missing. The table lists about 2.3 million clones, 93% of them singletons. This clonotype was obtained from a man aged 18-30 years in good health. Some clones in this sample may be carry-over from other donors' samples. Sequenced material: naive CD4+ T cells from PBMCs. This sample's subset: CD45RA+ positively selected. The V call is TRBV25-1, the J call TRBJ1-1; a possible D gene is TRBD1 (5 bases). CDR3 sequence reads: CASSEVRQTTLEAFF. CDR3 nucleotide sequence: TGTGCCAGCAGTGAAGTCCGACAGACTACCCTTGAAGCTTTCTTT.